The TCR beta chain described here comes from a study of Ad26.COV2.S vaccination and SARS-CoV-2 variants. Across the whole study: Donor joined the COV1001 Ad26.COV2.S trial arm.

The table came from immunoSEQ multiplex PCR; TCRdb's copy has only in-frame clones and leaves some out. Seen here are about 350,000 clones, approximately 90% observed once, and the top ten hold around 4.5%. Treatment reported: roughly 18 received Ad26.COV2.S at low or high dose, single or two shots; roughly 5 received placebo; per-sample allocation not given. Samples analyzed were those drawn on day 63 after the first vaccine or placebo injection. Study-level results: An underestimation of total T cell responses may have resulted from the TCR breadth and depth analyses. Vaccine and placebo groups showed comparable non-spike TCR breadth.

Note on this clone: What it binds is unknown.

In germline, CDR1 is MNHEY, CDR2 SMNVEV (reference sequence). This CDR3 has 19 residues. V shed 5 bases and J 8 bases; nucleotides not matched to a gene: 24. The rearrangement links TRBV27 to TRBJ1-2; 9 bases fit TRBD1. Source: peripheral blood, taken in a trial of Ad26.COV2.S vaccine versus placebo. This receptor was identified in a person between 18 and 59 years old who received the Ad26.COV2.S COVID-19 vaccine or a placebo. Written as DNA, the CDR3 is TGTGCCAGCAGTCGATTTACTCCCGCATTAAAACAGGGGGCATACGGCTACACCTTC. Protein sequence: CASSRFTPALKQGAYGYTF.